This TCR beta chain emerged from a study of blood T cell repertoires in COVID-19. The wider study: There were acute and convalescent COVID-19 samples, and they came from the United States, Italy and Spain. The cDNA or gDNA used as material had been derived from T cells, B-cell-depleted T cells, or PBMCs.

Original methodology: Estimates of nucleated cell counts were drawn from the amplification of reference gene primers. The table came from immunoSEQ multiplex PCR; TCRdb's copy has only in-frame clones and leaves some out. From that table come the V and J calls and clone size; the DNA was used to work out D and trimming. Here the sample spans about 210,000 clones, approximately 83% being singletons. CDR1 is SQVTM, CDR2 ANQGSEA, per germline. Trimming at V came to 4 bases and at J to 2 bases, leaving 3 bases not matched to a gene. This CDR3 contains 13 residues. The sample was peripheral blood. The J gene is TRBJ2-3, the V gene TRBV29-1, with 7 bases lining up with TRBD2. The TCR was taken from a woman between 40 and 50 years old with active or convalescent COVID-19. The CDR3 loop reads CSVVGGNTDTQYF. In nucleotides, the CDR3 is TGCAGCGTTGTCGGGGGGAACACAGATACGCAGTATTTT.